This T cell receptor (beta chain) was profiled in a study of T cells in narcolepsy (dated 2018 in TCRdb). In terms of the full investigation: Patients with narcolepsy type 1 or type 2 (NT1, NT2) and healthy control donors were enrolled in the study. The study sought autoreactive T cells targeting hypocretin neuron self-antigens (hypocretin, TRIB2) in narcolepsy patients, using TCR Vbeta sequencing to track clonotypes in blood and CSF. Paper-wide results and their limitations: In plots comparing CSF and blood CD4+ T cell clonotypes from the same patient, HCRT-specific and TRIB2-specific autoreactive clonotypes were highlighted. Some blood memory CD4+ repertoires from patients and controls contained no sequences matching autoreactive T cell clones. Patients and controls had comparable numbers of sequenced blood memory CD4+ clonotypes, averaging about 37,000 and 33,000, respectively. Autoreactive clonotypes were reported to be detected serially in the blood of the same patients and of different patients, but not in the blood of healthy controls.

The cysteine opens and the phenylalanine closes a CDR3 of 16 amino acids. Solely the CDR3 DNA is kept, with 48 bases framed from the first base. Looking up the germline V gene yields CDR1 MNHEY and CDR2 SVGAGI. Deletion took 2 bases off V and 3 bases off J, with a span of 16 bases between the germline ends. For TCR Vbeta sequencing, memory CD4+ T cells were sorted ex vivo from the peripheral blood of narcolepsy patients and healthy controls. Libraries were made using the immunoSEQ multiplex PCR assay. The source is immuneACCESS, and TCRdb retained only in-frame sequences with V and J called. Part of the clones is not carried over; for the studies checked, unresolved V genes explain less than half of this, and the remainder is unexplained. This sample has 27,000 or so clones in its table, and around four fifths of those were observed once. The ten most abundant clones make up approximately 1% of the sample.

As concerns this clone: Its recognized antigen is unknown. No much larger clone is present one base from it, and per-base qualities are unavailable.

The rearrangement joined TRBV6-5 to TRBJ1-1; the D gene is perhaps TRBD1, from 5 matching bases. The clonotype comes from a human donor with narcolepsy. Sequencing was performed on CD45RA- memory CD4+ T cells from PBMCs. The meaning of the sample's cell subset or site label: memory T cells sorted ex vivo from peripheral blood. The DNA sequence is as follows: TGTGCCAGCAGTTACGTGGCAGGGAGGGTGGACACTGAAGCTTTCTTT. It specifies CASSYVAGRVDTEAFF.